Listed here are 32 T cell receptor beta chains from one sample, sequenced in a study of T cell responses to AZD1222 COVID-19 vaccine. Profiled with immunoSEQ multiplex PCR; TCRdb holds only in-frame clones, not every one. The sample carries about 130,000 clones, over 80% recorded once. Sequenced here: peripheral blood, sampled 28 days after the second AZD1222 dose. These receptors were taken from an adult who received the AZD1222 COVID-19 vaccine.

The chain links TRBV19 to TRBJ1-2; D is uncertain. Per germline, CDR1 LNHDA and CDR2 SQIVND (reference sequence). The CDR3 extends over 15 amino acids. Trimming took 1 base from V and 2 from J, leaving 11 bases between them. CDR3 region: CASSIGAEMNYGYTF. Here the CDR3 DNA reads TGTGCCAGTAGTATAGGGGCAGAAATGAACTATGGCTACACCTTC.

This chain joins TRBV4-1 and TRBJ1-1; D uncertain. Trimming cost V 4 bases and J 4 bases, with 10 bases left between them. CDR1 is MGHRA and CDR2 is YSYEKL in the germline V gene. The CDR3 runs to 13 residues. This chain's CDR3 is CASSLDISTEAFF. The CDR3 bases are TGCGCCAGCAGCCTCGATATTTCCACTGAAGCTTTCTTT.

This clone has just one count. For the CDR3, the DNA is TGTGCCAGCAGCCAATCAGACAGTTCCTCCTACAATGAGCAGTTCTTC. Residues: CASSQSDSSSYNEQFF. This rearrangement joins TRBV4-2 to TRBJ2-1, with D tentatively TRBD1 (5 bases). Per germline, CDR1 LGHNA and CDR2 YNFKEQ. The CDR3 spans 16 residues. V lost 2 bases and J lost 0, with 11 bases in between.

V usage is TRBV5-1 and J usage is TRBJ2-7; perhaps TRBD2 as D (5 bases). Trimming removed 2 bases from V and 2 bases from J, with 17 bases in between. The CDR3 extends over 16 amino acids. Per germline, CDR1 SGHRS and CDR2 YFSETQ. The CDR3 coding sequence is TGCGCCAGCAGCTTTAGCGTGCCAACATCGACCTACGAGCAGTACTTC. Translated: CASSFSVPTSTYEQYF.

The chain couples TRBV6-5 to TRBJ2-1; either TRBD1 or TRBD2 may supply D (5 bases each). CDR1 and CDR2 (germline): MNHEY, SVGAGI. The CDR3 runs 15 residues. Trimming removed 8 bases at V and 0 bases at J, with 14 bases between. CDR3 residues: CASARGVSSYNEQFF. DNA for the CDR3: TGTGCCAGCGCCAGAGGGGTAAGCTCCTACAATGAGCAGTTCTTC.

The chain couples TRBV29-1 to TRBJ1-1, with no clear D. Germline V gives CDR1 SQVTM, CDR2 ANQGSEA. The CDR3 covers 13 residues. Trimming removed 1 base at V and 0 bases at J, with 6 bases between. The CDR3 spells CSVEGVLNTEAFF. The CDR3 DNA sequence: TGCAGCGTTGAAGGCGTGCTGAACACTGAAGCTTTCTTT.

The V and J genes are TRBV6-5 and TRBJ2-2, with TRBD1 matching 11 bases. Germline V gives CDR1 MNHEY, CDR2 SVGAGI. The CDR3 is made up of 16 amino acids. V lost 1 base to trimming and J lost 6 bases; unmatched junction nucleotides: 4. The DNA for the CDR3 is TGTGCCAGCAGTTACTTTGGGACAGGGGGTGCCGGGGAGCTGTTTTTT. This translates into CASSYFGTGGAGELFF.

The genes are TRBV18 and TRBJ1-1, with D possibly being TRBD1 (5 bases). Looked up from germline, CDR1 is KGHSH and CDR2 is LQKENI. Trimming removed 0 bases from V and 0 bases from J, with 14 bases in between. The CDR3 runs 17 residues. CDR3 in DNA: TGTGCCAGCTCACCACCCGGGGTGGACATGATGAACACTGAAGCTTTCTTT. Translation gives CASSPPGVDMMNTEAFF.

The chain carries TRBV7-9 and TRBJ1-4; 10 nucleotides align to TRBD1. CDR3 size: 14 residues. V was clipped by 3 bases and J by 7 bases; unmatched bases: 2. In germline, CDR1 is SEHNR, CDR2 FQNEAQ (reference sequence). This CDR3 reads CASSFGQGGEKLFF. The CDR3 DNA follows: TGTGCCAGCAGCTTTGGACAGGGGGGTGAAAAACTGTTTTTT.

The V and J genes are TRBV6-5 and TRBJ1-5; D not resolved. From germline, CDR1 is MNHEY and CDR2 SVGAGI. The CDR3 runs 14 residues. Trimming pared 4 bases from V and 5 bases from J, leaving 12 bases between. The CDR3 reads CASSLSGVDQPQHF. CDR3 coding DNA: TGTGCCAGCAGTTTATCAGGAGTCGATCAGCCCCAGCATTTT.

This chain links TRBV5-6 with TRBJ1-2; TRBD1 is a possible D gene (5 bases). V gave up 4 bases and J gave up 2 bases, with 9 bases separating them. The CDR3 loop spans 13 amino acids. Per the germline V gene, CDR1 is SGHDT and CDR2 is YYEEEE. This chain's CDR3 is CASSNDRNYGYTF. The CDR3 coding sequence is TGTGCCAGCAGCAACGACAGAAACTATGGCTACACCTTC.

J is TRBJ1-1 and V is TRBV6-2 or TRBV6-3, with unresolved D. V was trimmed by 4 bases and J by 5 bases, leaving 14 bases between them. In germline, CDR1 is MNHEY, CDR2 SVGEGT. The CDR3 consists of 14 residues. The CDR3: CASSWAPSGTEAFF. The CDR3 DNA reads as TGTGCCAGCAGTTGGGCCCCGAGTGGGACTGAAGCTTTCTTT.

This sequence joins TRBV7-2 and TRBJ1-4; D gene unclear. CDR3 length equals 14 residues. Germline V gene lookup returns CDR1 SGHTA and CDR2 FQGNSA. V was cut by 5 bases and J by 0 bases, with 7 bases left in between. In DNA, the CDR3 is TGTGCCAGCAGCCGCGGTGCAACTAATGAAAAACTGTTTTTT. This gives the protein CASSRGATNEKLFF.

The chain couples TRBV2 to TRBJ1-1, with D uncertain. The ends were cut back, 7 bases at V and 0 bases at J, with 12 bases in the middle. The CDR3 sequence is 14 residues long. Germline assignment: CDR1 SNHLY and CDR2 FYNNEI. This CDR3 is CASTQGRVNTEAFF. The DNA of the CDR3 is TGTGCCAGCACCCAAGGGAGGGTGAACACTGAAGCTTTCTTT.

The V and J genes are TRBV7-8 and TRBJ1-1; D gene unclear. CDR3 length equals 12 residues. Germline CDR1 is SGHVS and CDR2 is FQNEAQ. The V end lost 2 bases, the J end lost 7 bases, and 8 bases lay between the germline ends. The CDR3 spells CASSLSSGEAFF. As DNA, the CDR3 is TGTGCCAGCAGCTTAAGCTCCGGTGAAGCTTTCTTT.

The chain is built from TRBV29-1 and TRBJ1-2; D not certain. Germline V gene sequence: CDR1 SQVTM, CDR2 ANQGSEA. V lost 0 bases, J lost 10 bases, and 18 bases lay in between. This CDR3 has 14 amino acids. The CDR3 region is CSVEDLVSFQHYTF. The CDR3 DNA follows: TGCAGCGTTGAAGATTTAGTCTCCTTCCAGCACTACACCTTC.

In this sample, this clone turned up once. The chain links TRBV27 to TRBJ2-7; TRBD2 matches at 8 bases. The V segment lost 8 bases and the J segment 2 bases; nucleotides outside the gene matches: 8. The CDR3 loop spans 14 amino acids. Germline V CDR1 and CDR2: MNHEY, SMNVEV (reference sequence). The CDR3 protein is CASGRLARPYEQYF. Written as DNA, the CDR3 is TGTGCCAGCGGTCGACTAGCGAGGCCCTACGAGCAGTACTTC.

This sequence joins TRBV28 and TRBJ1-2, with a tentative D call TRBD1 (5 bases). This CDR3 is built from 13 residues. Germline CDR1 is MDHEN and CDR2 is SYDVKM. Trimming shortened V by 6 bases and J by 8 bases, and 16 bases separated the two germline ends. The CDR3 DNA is TGTGCCAGCAGCCAGACAGCGGGTTGGGGCTACACCTTC. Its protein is CASSQTAGWGYTF.

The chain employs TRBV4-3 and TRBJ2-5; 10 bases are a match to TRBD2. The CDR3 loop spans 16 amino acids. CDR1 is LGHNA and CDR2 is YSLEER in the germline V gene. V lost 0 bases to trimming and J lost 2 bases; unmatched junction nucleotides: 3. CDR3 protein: CASSQEIAGGQETQYF. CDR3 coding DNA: TGCGCCAGCAGCCAAGAGATAGCGGGGGGTCAAGAGACCCAGTACTTC.

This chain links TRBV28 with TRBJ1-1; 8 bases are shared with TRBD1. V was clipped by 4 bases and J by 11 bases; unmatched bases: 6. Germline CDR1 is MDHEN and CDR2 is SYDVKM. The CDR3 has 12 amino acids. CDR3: CASSSRTGRAFF. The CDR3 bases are TGTGCCAGCAGTTCAAGGACAGGGAGGGCTTTCTTT.

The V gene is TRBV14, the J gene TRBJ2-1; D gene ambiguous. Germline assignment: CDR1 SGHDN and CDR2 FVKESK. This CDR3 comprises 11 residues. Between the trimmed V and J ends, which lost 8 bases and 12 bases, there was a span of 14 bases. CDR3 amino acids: CASGPLIGQFF. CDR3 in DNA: TGTGCCAGCGGTCCTCTTATCGGGCAGTTCTTC.

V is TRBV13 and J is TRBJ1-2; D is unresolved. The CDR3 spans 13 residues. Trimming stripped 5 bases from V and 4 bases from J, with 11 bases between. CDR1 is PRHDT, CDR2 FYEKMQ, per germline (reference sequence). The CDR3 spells CASSQKEVYGYTF. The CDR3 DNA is TGTGCCAGCAGCCAAAAAGAAGTCTATGGCTACACCTTC.

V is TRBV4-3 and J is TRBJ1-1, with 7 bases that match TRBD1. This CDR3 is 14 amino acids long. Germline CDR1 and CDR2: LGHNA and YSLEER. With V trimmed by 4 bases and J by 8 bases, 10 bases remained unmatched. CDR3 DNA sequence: TGCGCCAGCAGCCGGAGTGGACAGGCCCTAGAAGCTTTCTTT. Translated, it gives CASSRSGQALEAFF.

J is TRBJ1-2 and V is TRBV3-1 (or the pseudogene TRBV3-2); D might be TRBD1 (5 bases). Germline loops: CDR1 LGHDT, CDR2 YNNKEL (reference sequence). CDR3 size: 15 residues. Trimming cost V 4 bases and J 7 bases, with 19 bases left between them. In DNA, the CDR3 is TGTGCCAGCAGCCCTTATAACAACAGGAGATTTGGCTACACCTTC. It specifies CASSPYNNRRFGYTF.

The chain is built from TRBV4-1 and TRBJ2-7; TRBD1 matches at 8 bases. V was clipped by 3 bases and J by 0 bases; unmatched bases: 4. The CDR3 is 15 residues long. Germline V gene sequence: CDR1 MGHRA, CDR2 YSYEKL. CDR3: CASSQGQDSSYEQYF. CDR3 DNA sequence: TGCGCCAGCAGCCAGGGACAGGACAGCTCCTACGAGCAGTACTTC.

The CDR3 sequence: CASSGLAIRGTEAFF. The CDR3 bases are TGTGCCAGCTCCGGACTTGCAATTCGGGGCACTGAAGCTTTCTTT. This chain joins TRBV19 and TRBJ1-1; D not resolved. The germline V gene has CDR1 LNHDA and CDR2 SQIVND (reference sequence). This CDR3 contains 15 residues. Trimming stripped 9 bases from V and 4 bases from J, with 21 bases between.

The chain's CDR3 is CASSYYPGQGLNQPQHF. In DNA form, the CDR3 reads TGTGCCAGCAGTTACTACCCCGGACAGGGGCTAAATCAGCCCCAGCATTTT. V and J are TRBV6-2 or TRBV6-3 and TRBJ1-5; 9 bases are a match to TRBD1. CDR1 MNHEY and CDR2 SVGEGT come from the germline V gene. J lost 4 bases, V lost 1 base, and 8 bases had no gene match. This CDR3 is built from 17 residues.

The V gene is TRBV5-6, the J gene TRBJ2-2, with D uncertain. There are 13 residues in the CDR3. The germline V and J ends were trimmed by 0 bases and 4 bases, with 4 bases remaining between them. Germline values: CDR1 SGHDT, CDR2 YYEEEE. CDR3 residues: CASSLGLTGELFF. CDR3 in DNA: TGTGCCAGCAGCTTGGGGCTCACCGGGGAGCTGTTTTTT.

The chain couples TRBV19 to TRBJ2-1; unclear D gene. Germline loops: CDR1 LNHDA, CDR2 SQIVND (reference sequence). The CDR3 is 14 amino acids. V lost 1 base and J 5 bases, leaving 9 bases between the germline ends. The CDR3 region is CASSIAPADNEQFF. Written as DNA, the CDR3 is TGTGCCAGTAGTATAGCCCCAGCAGACAATGAGCAGTTCTTC.

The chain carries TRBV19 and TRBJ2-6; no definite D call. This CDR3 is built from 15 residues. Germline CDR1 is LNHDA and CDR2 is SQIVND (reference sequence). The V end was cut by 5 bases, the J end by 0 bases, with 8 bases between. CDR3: CASSARVSGANVLTF. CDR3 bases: TGTGCCAGTAGTGCTCGCGTCTCTGGGGCCAACGTCCTGACTTTC.

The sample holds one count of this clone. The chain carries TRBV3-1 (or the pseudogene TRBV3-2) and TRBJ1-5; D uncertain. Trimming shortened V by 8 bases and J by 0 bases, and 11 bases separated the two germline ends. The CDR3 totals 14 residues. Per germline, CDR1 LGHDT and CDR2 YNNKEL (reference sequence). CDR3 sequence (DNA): TGTGCCAGCGCCAGTAGAGGTAGCAATCAGCCCCAGCATTTT. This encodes CASASRGSNQPQHF.

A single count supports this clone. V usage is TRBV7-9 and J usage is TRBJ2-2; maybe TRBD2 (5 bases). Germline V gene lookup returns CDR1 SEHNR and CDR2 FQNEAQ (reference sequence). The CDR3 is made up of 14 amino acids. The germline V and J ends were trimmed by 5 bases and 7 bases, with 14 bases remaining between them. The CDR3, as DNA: TGTGCCAGCAGCCCCCGTAGGGCGGGCGGGGAGCTGTTTTTT. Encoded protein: CASSPRRAGGELFF.